What follows are 13 T cell receptor beta chains derived from one specimen sequenced in a study of OX40 agonist ivuxolimab in advanced cancers. The protocol used for the library was the immunoSEQ multiplex PCR assay. This is the immuneACCESS table as TCRdb keeps it, with only in-frame sequences that have V and J called. A part of the clones is gone; compared with another copy, unresolved V genes explain less than half, and the rest is unexplained. This sample lists over 80,000 clones; about nine tenths were detected once. Of the sample, more than 5.5% is held by the ten largest clones. Sequenced here: CD4+ or CD8+ T cells sorted from blood, sampled in a trial of the OX40 agonist ivuxolimab. Receptor source: an adult with an advanced solid tumor such as melanoma, head and neck, liver or kidney cancer.

This clone was seen a few times. This chain joins TRBV7-9 and TRBJ1-2; TRBD1 matches at 10 bases. J gave up 5 bases and V 5 bases, and 5 bases lay outside the gene matches. The germline V gene has CDR1 SEHNR and CDR2 FQNEAQ (reference sequence). The length of the CDR3 is 14 residues. Here the CDR3 reads CASSKPGQGYGYTF. CDR3 DNA: TGTGCCAGCAGCAAACCGGGACAGGGGTATGGCTACACCTTC.

The chain recombines TRBV6-5 with TRBJ1-3; the D is unclear. Trimming pared 3 bases from V and 0 bases from J, leaving 6 bases between. Germline CDR1 reads MNHEY; CDR2 reads SVGAGI. The CDR3 is 14 amino acids. The CDR3 region has the DNA TGTGCCAGCAGTTATGACACCTCTGGAAACACCATATATTTT. It encodes CASSYDTSGNTIYF.

The chain recombines TRBV11-2 with TRBJ2-7, with 9 bases that match TRBD1. The CDR3 sequence is 14 residues long. The germline V gene has CDR1 SGHAT and CDR2 FQNNGV. The V gene end was trimmed by 5 bases and the J gene end by 5 bases; junction bases not matched to a gene: 7. CDR3 in DNA: TGTGCCAGCAGCACCCGGGACAGGGCCCACGAGCAGTACTTC. Translating gives CASSTRDRAHEQYF.

The chain couples TRBV6-1 to TRBJ1-2; D call uncertain. CDR1 is MNHNS and CDR2 is SASEGT in the germline V gene. The CDR3 spans 13 residues. The V end lost 1 base, the J end lost 3 bases, and 6 bases lay between the germline ends. CDR3 nucleotides: TGTGCCAGCAGTGAAGTGATCTACTATGGCTACACCTTC. Translation gives CASSEVIYYGYTF.

The rearrangement links TRBV7-2 to TRBJ1-1, with D tentatively TRBD1 (5 bases). Trimming shortened V by 0 bases and J by 6 bases, and 11 bases separated the two germline ends. This CDR3 contains 14 residues. CDR1 SGHTA and CDR2 FQGNSA come from the germline V gene. Here the CDR3 DNA reads TGTGCCAGCAGCTTAGCGTGGGGGGGGTCTGAAGCTTTCTTT. It encodes CASSLAWGGSEAFF.

CDR3 nucleotide sequence: TGTGCCAGCAGTGACCGGGACAGGGGGATCCTGAACACTGAAGCTTTCTTT. Protein product: CASSDRDRGILNTEAFF. The chain joins TRBV6-1 to TRBJ1-1; 11 bases line up with TRBD1. The germline V gene has CDR1 MNHNS and CDR2 SASEGT. J was trimmed by 0 bases and V by 3 bases; bases with no gene match: 6. The CDR3 is 17 residues long.

V gene TRBV5-6 combines with J gene TRBJ2-7; D gene ambiguous. Germline loops: CDR1 SGHDT, CDR2 YYEEEE. V lost 0 bases to trimming and J lost 6 bases, with 4 bases between them. The CDR3 is 11 amino acids. The CDR3 DNA sequence: TGTGCCAGCAGCTTGGGCCCCGAGCAGTACTTC. Translated: CASSLGPEQYF.

In its sample, this clone was seen a few times. This chain joins TRBV2 and TRBJ1-5; D might be TRBD1 (6 bases). From germline, CDR1 is SNHLY and CDR2 FYNNEI. V gave up 5 bases and J gave up 7 bases, with 15 bases separating them. The CDR3 covers 14 residues. CDR3: CASSKVWTEQPQHF. The CDR3 bases are TGTGCCAGCAGTAAAGTCTGGACAGAGCAGCCCCAGCATTTT. The complete variable domain, with remaining parts taken from reference TRBV2 and TRBJ1-5, reads EPEVTQTPSHQVTQMGQEVILRCVPISNHLYFYWYRQILGQKVEFLVSFYNNEISEKSEIFDDQFSVERPDGSNFTLKIRSTKLEDSAMYFCASSKVWTEQPQHFGDGTRLSIL.

The chain is built from TRBV5-1 and TRBJ2-5, with 7 positions matching TRBD2. CDR3 length equals 15 residues. CDR1 and CDR2 (germline): SGHRS, YFSETQ. Trimming cost V 3 bases and J 5 bases; bases outside gene matches: 10. CDR3: CASSSRGSAGETQYF. In DNA, the CDR3 is TGCGCCAGCAGCTCAAGAGGGTCAGCGGGGGAGACCCAGTACTTC.

The V call is TRBV6-6, the J call TRBJ2-7, with D hard to call. The V gene lost 2 bases and the J gene lost 4 bases, with 12 bases spanning the gap. Germline-derived CDR1 and CDR2 are MNHNY and SVGAGI (reference sequence). The CDR3 is 14 amino acids. This CDR3 is CASSYGLYPYEQYF. Here the CDR3 DNA reads TGTGCCAGCAGTTACGGGCTTTACCCTTACGAGCAGTACTTC.

The V gene is TRBV5-4, the J gene TRBJ2-7, with D uncertain. Trimming shortened V by 0 bases and J by 3 bases, and 7 bases separated the two germline ends. The germline CDR1 and CDR2 sequences are SGHNT and YYREEE (reference sequence). The CDR3 sequence is 13 residues long. The CDR3 DNA reads TGTGCCAGCAGCTTGGGTGAAGGCTACGAGCAGTACTTC. This translates into CASSLGEGYEQYF.

The CDR3 DNA reads TGTGCCAGCAGTGGACCAAGGACAGGGCGGAATTCACCCCTCCACTTT. It specifies CASSGPRTGRNSPLHF. The gene calls are TRBV2 and TRBJ1-6; 8 bases are shared with TRBD1. This CDR3 is 16 amino acids long. The ends lost 4 bases at V and 7 bases at J; junction bases unmatched: 9. Germline CDR1 reads SNHLY; CDR2 reads FYNNEI.

The rearrangement links TRBV5-4 to TRBJ1-2; 7 bases fit TRBD1. Germline assignment: CDR1 SGHNT and CDR2 YYREEE (reference sequence). Trimming removed 3 bases from V and 2 bases from J; junction bases left unmatched: 7. This CDR3 contains 15 residues. CDR3 sequence reads: CASSSGGQENYGYTF. In DNA, the CDR3 is TGTGCCAGCAGCTCCGGCGGACAGGAGAACTATGGCTACACCTTC.